This T cell receptor delta chain was found in a study of γδ T cells in repeated Plasmodium falciparum infection. Bulk repertoires came from Vgamma9/Vdelta2+ or Vdelta2-negative gammadelta T cells flow-sorted from PBMC. The CDR3 is made up of 19 amino acids. CDR1 and CDR2 from the germline V gene are GEAIGNYY and EKD. The ends lost 2 bases at V and 4 bases at J; junction bases unmatched: 9. TCRdb redid clone calling on the multiplex PCR reads using CATT. The repertoire consists of some 100,000 delta-chain clones, with approximately 1.4% occurring once and the leading ten covering 8.5% to 10%. This clone showed up just a few times. TCRdb pairs this DNA with a much larger clone's protein that differs at residue 5, likely a read error; the protein shown was translated from the DNA.

The sample comprised gamma-delta T cells from blood. The receptor was derived from a pool of human donors (malaria-infected and uninfected, not separated). V usage is TRDV2 and J usage is TRDJ3; TRDD3 agrees at 11 bases. CDR3 protein: CACDIILGDRRWDTRQMFF. Here the CDR3 DNA reads TGTGCCTGTGACATCATACTGGGGGATAGGAGGTGGGACACCCGACAGATGTTTTTC.